What follows is one T cell receptor (beta chain) and its context. What it recognizes is unknown. The data originate from a study of cytomegalovirus exposure and HLA in healthy donors. Notes on the study in general: Accounts indicate the classifier identified cytomegalovirus status with strong specificity and sensitivity. Per a later analysis, under 20,000 TCR beta sequences showed association with HLA alleles at 0.05 false discovery rate. Presence/absence analyses assumed roughly uniform sequencing depth across donors. In a later analysis, the majority of CMV-associated beta chains seemingly showed HLA restriction.

The PCR had 60 Vbeta and 13 Jbeta primers. This table comes from immunoSEQ multiplex PCR, and its TCRdb copy is limited to in-frame clones, with some not included. Of 35,000 to 45,000 clones in the sample, about 72% were seen once. The CDR3 runs 14 residues. V shed 6 bases and J 3 bases; nucleotides not matched to a gene: 6. The germline V gene has CDR1 MNHNY and CDR2 SVGAGI (reference sequence). The sequenced material came from PBMCs. The TCR originated in a man younger than 45 in good health and CMV-seronegative. The chain combines TRBV6-6 with TRBJ2-7; 9 nucleotides line up with TRBD2. Here the CDR3 DNA reads TGTGCCAGCAGCAATCCTAGCGGGAACTACGAGCAGTACTTC. Translated: CASSNPSGNYEQYF.